This TCR beta chain was identified during a study of T cell changes during pregnancy in multiple sclerosis. Unmatched junction bases numbered 4, after V lost 1 base and J lost 6 bases. This CDR3 comprises 14 residues. Germline CDR1 SEHNR, CDR2 FQNEAQ (reference sequence). TCRdb's table, derived via immunoSEQ multiplex PCR, lists solely in-frame clones and lacks some. The profile shows roughly 26,000 clones, about 88% of them singletons. The TCR was taken from a female donor with multiple sclerosis, enrolled in a pregnancy study. The sequencing used CD8+ T cells from peripheral blood mononuclear cells, collected in the second trimester of pregnancy. The chain uses TRBV7-9 and TRBJ1-1, with TRBD1 matching over 8 bases. The CDR3 coding sequence is TGTGCCAGCAGCTTAGGCAGGGGGCTCTCTGAAGCTTTCTTT. Translation gives CASSLGRGLSEAFF.